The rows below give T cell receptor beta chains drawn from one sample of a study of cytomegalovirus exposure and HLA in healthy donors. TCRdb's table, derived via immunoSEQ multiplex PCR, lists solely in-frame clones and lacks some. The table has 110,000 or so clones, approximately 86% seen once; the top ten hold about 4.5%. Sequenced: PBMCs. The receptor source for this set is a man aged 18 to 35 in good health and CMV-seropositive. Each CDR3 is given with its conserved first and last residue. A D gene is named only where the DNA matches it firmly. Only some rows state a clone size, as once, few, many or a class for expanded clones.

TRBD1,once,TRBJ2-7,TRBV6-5,CATRGTGENEQYF,TGTGCCACCCGCGGGACAGGGGAAAACGAGCAGTACTTC
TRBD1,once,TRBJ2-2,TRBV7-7,CASSPGTAANTGELFF,TGTGCTAGCAGCCCCGGGACAGCCGCGAACACCGGGGAGCTGTTTTTT
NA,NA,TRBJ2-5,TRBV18,CASSPRQETQYF,TGTGCCAGCTCCCCGAGGCAAGAGACCCAGTACTTC
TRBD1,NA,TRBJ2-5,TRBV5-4,CASSSQTGVKETQYF,TGTGCCAGCAGCTCTCAGACAGGGGTTAAAGAGACCCAGTACTTC
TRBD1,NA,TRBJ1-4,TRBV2,CASTAQGANEKLFF,TGTGCCAGCACAGCGCAGGGGGCTAATGAAAAACTGTTTTTT
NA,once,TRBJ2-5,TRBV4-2,CASSQDMRGGETQYF,TGTGCCAGCAGCCAAGATATGCGGGGTGGCGAGACCCAGTACTTC
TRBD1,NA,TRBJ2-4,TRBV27,CASRDRGNIQYF,TGTGCCAGCCGGGACAGGGGGAACATTCAGTACTTC
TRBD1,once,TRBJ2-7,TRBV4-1,CASSQQQGRQYF,TGCGCCAGCAGCCAACAACAGGGGCGGCAGTACTTC
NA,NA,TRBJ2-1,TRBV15,CATSRASPQGWFHEQFF,TGTGCCACCAGCAGAGCATCCCCCCAGGGATGGTTTCATGAGCAGTTCTTC
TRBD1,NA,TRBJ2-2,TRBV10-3,CAISSGTAHTGELFF,TGTGCCATCAGTTCGGGGACAGCACACACCGGGGAGCTGTTTTTT
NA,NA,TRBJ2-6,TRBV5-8,CASSLTSSGANVLTF,TGTGCCAGCAGCTTGACCAGCTCTGGGGCCAACGTCCTGACTTTC
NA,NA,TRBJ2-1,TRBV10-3,CAISSRGGDYNEQFF,TGTGCCATCAGCTCCAGAGGGGGGGACTACAATGAGCAGTTCTTC
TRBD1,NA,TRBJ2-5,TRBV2,CASSDRGQLLETQYF,TGTGCCAGCAGTGACAGGGGGCAACTCCTGGAGACCCAGTACTTC
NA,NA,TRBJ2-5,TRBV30,CAWSYSSRIQETQYF,TGTGCCTGGAGTTACTCCTCCAGGATCCAAGAGACCCAGTACTTC
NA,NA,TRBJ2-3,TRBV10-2,CASTLAGRTQYF,TGCGCCAGCACTTTGGCGGGAAGGACGCAGTATTTT
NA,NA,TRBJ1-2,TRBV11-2,CASSPDRRNGYTF,TGTGCCAGCAGCCCTGACAGGAGGAATGGCTACACCTTC
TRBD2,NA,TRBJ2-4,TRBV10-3,CAAGGGERAHIQYF,TGTGCCGCCGGGGGGGGTGAGAGAGCACACATTCAGTACTTC